Shown below are 19 T cell receptor beta chains from a single sample sequenced in a study of T cell repertoires in cytomegalovirus infection (dated by TCRdb to 2018 to 2020). Their target antigens are unknown. Sequencing relied on an Illumina HiSeq 1500. TCRdb redid the processing of the public reads, applying fastp at Q25 and MiXCR, and retained in-frame beta chains. Every distinct CDR3 protein forms one entry, paired with its most common genes and DNA. The sample yields some 590,000 distinct CDR3 sequences; 40% were counted once. 48% of the sample comes from the top ten. The label giving this sample's treatment or condition can be read as: in vitro stimulation with specific CMV peptide epitopes to enrich CMV-specific T cells. Sequenced here: cultured PBMCs, sampled from culture after CMV antigen stimulation. These TCRs come from a human donor in good health (CMV status not recorded). Some clones in this sample may be carry-over from other donors' samples.

This clonotype has a handful of counts. The V gene is TRBV7-9, the J gene TRBJ2-7; TRBD1 matches 12 bases. Trimming at V came to 5 bases and at J to 6 bases, leaving 8 bases not matched to a gene. The V gene's germline CDR1 is SEHNR and CDR2 FQNEAQ (reference sequence). The CDR3 contains 15 residues. DNA of the CDR3: TGTGCCAGCAGCAAGTCGGGACAGGGGGCTGGCGAGCAGTACTTC. As protein: CASSKSGQGAGEQYF.

This clonotype appeared a few times. The chain joins TRBV29-1 to TRBJ2-3; tentatively, D is TRBD2 (5 bases). Between the trimmed V and J ends, which lost 6 bases and 6 bases, there was a span of 10 bases. CDR3 length equals 11 residues. The germline gives CDR1 SQVTM, CDR2 ANQGSEA. This CDR3 is CSVAGWDTQYF. The CDR3 DNA sequence: TGCAGCGTGGCGGGTTGGGATACGCAGTATTTT.

The rearrangement links TRBV7-2 to TRBJ1-5; D not certain. Germline V gene lookup returns CDR1 SGHTA and CDR2 FQGNSA. V lost 3 bases, J lost 4 bases, and 10 bases lay in between. The CDR3 is made up of 14 amino acids. This chain's CDR3 is CASSFVGSNQPQHF. CDR3 sequence (DNA): TGTGCCAGCAGCTTTGTGGGAAGTAATCAGCCCCAGCATTTT. Full variable domain (remainder filled in from reference TRBV7-2 and TRBJ1-5): GAGVSQSPSNKVTEKGKDVELRCDPISGHTALYWYRQSLGQGLEFLIYFQGNSAPDKSGLPSDRFSAERTGGSVSTLTIQRTQQEDSAVYLCASSFVGSNQPQHFGDGTRLSIL.

The gene calls are TRBV7-2 and TRBJ2-5, with 7 bases aligning to TRBD2. CDR1 and CDR2 from the germline V gene are SGHTA and FQGNSA. The junction had 8 bases not matched to a gene; V was cut back by 5 bases and J by 5 bases. There are 14 residues in the CDR3. The CDR3 DNA follows: TGTGCCAGCAGCGCTAGCGGACCCGGGGAGACCCAGTACTTC. Translating it yields CASSASGPGETQYF.

The chain has TRBV7-9 and TRBJ2-7, with 11 bases identical to TRBD2. Germline loops: CDR1 SEHNR, CDR2 FQNEAQ (reference sequence). V shed 4 bases, J shed 2 bases, and the junction held 7 bases outside the gene matches. This CDR3 region has 16 residues. CDR3 amino acids: CASSSLKLAGAYEQYF. The CDR3 bases are TGTGCCAGCAGCTCCCTAAAACTAGCGGGAGCCTACGAGCAGTACTTC.

This clonotype was detected only a few times. The chain joins TRBV2 to TRBJ2-3, with D perhaps TRBD1 or TRBD2 (5 bases each). The germline V gene has CDR1 SNHLY and CDR2 FYNNEI. The CDR3 covers 15 residues. V was pared by 7 bases and J by 4 bases, with 18 bases between. CDR3 DNA: TGTGCCAGCACCCCAGGGTGGCTAGCTTCAGATACGCAGTATTTT. This codes for CASTPGWLASDTQYF.

This clonotype was observed a handful of times. Here the CDR3 DNA reads TGCAGCGTCCTCAGGGAAGAGACCCAGTACTTC. Amino acids: CSVLREETQYF. The chain is built from TRBV29-1 and TRBJ2-5, with D possibly TRBD1 on 5 matching bases. V lost 6 bases to trimming and J lost 3 bases, with 8 bases between them. Germline CDR1 and CDR2: SQVTM and ANQGSEA. The CDR3 extends over 11 amino acids.

This clonotype occurred a few times. The CDR3 DNA reads as TGTGCCAGCAGTCGACGTAAAGGGAATGAAAAACTGTTTTTT. Translated, it gives CASSRRKGNEKLFF. The chain has TRBV12-3 or TRBV12-4 and TRBJ1-4; D is uncertain. CDR3 size: 14 residues. Trimming pared 5 bases from V and 5 bases from J, leaving 12 bases between.

The CDR3 DNA follows: TGTGCCATCAGTGATTCGACAGGGGTTCCCTATGGCTACACCTTC. Translated: CAISDSTGVPYGYTF. The chain uses TRBV10-3 and TRBJ1-2, with 8 bases matching TRBD1. The CDR3 length is 15 residues. The V gene end was trimmed by 3 bases and the J gene end by 4 bases; junction bases not matched to a gene: 7. CDR1 and CDR2 from the germline V gene are ENHRY and SYGVKD.

In this sample, this clonotype turned up once. The V gene is TRBV19, the J gene TRBJ1-3; no definite D call. The CDR3 totals 16 residues. Between the trimmed V and J ends, which lost 5 bases and 0 bases, there was a span of 14 bases. The germline V gene encodes CDR1 LNHDA and CDR2 SQIVND (reference sequence). Written as DNA, the CDR3 is TGTGCCAGTAGTGAGCAGGCACTTTACTCTGGAAACACCATATATTTT. It yields the protein CASSEQALYSGNTIYF.

This chain uses TRBV24-1 with TRBJ2-1; TRBD2 matches at 15 bases. CDR1 and CDR2 (germline): KGHDR, SFDVKD. The CDR3 has 17 amino acids. The J segment lost 8 bases and the V segment lost 4 bases, leaving 8 bases of the junction unmatched. The DNA for the CDR3 is TGTGCCACCAGTGACGCCGGGACTAGCGGGAGGACCGATGAGCAGTTCTTC. This encodes CATSDAGTSGRTDEQFF.

This clonotype was counted ten times or more. V is TRBV29-1 and J is TRBJ2-4; TRBD2 matches at 10 bases. The CDR3 loop spans 17 amino acids. Germline V gene data show CDR1 as SQVTM and CDR2 as ANQGSEA. The V segment lost 2 bases and the J segment 1 base; nucleotides outside the gene matches: 8. CDR3 in amino acids: CSVELAGVRLAKNIQYF. The DNA for the CDR3 is TGCAGCGTTGAACTAGCGGGAGTGCGATTGGCCAAAAACATTCAGTACTTC.

The J gene is TRBJ1-6, the V gene TRBV10-3; no clear D gene. The CDR3 contains 16 residues. CDR1 is ENHRY and CDR2 is SYGVKD in the germline V gene. Trimming cost V 3 bases and J 0 bases, with 9 bases left between them. The CDR3 region is CAISEQFYSYNSPLHF. CDR3 sequence (DNA): TGTGCCATCAGTGAACAATTTTACTCCTATAATTCACCCCTCCACTTT.

This clonotype has more than one count but fewer than ten. This chain connects TRBV7-2 to TRBJ2-7, with TRBD2 identical over 8 bases. Losses at the gene ends were 6 bases for V and 3 bases for J; bases not matched to a gene: 13. The CDR3 runs 16 residues. Germline assignment: CDR1 SGHTA and CDR2 FQGNSA. The CDR3 DNA reads as TGTGCCAGCAGTTCTGCCGGGACTAGACCCTTCTACGAGCAGTACTTC. It yields the protein CASSSAGTRPFYEQYF.

This clonotype was detected a few times. The J gene is TRBJ2-7, the V gene TRBV10-3; unclear D gene. The germline V gene has CDR1 ENHRY and CDR2 SYGVKD. The CDR3 sequence is 15 residues long. V lost 0 bases, J lost 5 bases, and 14 bases lay in between. The CDR3 here is CAISESRSFMDEQYF. DNA of the CDR3: TGTGCCATCAGTGAGTCAAGGTCCTTTATGGACGAGCAGTACTTC.

The chain joins TRBV7-8 to TRBJ2-1; 11 bases match TRBD2. V shed 4 bases, J shed 9 bases, and the junction held 8 bases outside the gene matches. The CDR3 spans 15 residues. Germline CDR1 SGHVS, CDR2 FQNEAQ. The chain's CDR3 is CASSYRLAGGAEQFF. The CDR3 DNA reads as TGTGCCAGCAGCTACCGGCTAGCGGGGGGCGCTGAGCAGTTCTTC. The whole variable domain, remainder taken from reference TRBV7-8 and TRBJ2-1, is GAGVSQSPRYKVAKRGQDVALRCDPISGHVSLFWYQQALGQGPEFLTYFQNEAQLDKSGLPSDRFFAERPEGSVSTLKIQRTQQEDSAVYLCASSYRLAGGAEQFFGPGTRLTVL.

This clonotype appeared a few times. This chain links TRBV6-2 or TRBV6-3 with TRBJ2-7; D gene unclear. With 8 bases removed from V and 6 bases from J, the gap between germline ends came to 14 bases. The CDR3 is made up of 12 amino acids. Germline values: CDR1 MNHEY, CDR2 SVGEGT. The CDR3 sequence is CASGKRVGEQYF. CDR3 nucleotide sequence: TGTGCCAGCGGTAAGCGAGTTGGCGAGCAGTACTTC.

V usage is TRBV12-3 or TRBV12-4 and J usage is TRBJ1-5, with 9 bases fitting TRBD1. V was clipped by 6 bases and J by 12 bases; unmatched bases: 9. The CDR3 is 13 amino acids. The CDR3 DNA sequence: TGTGCCAGCAGCCGGGACAGGGACGGAGTCCAGCATTTT. Translating it yields CASSRDRDGVQHF.

This clonotype was observed a handful of times. This chain links TRBV20-1 with TRBJ2-7; D may correspond to TRBD1 or TRBD2 (6 bases each). Germline V gene lookup returns CDR1 DFQATT and CDR2 SNEGSKA (reference sequence). Trimming shortened V by 1 base and J by 2 bases, and 12 bases separated the two germline ends. This CDR3 is built from 14 residues. The CDR3 nucleotides read TGCAGTGCTAGAGGCAGGGGAGGCACCTACGAGCAGTACTTC. This encodes CSARGRGGTYEQYF.